This T cell receptor beta chain derives from a study of shared clonotypes between healthy human individuals (TCRdb year 2020). In the study overall: A few men and a couple of women, aged 18 to 49 years, made up the cohort. Each donor's leukapheresis produced roughly between roughly 0.9 and 9 billion PBMCs. For each donor, CD4 naive and CD4 memory were each given three plates, CD8 naive was given two plates, and CD8 memory was given one plate. The study deeply sequenced blood TCR repertoires of about 5 healthy adults to estimate repertoire size and the extent of clonotype sharing between individuals. To increase sequencing depth and limit assay-specific biases, different laboratories used diverse techniques to prepare libraries and sequence TCR repertoires. The research as a whole found: Sampling was restricted to blood, and TCR repertoires in tissue are likely to differ from TCR repertoires in blood. Naive subsets generally had larger estimated clonotype richness than memory subsets did. Compared with non-shared clonotypes, clonotypes shared by all four sorted-subset donors had higher generation probabilities. Pairwise subsampling led to the expectation that sequencing depth would affect the degree of clonotype sharing among donors. Because the study included a small number of donors, the genetic and exposure-history diversity represented was limited. Rarefaction of sorted-subset datasets indicated incomplete sequencing despite the large sequencing depth. Across a few donors, approximately 4.6% of naive CD4, 3.5% of naive CD8, approximately 2.5% of memory CD4, and under 0.45% of memory CD8 clonotypes were shared.

Using the deep immunoSEQ assay, TCR CDR3 regions were amplified from genomic DNA by multiplex PCR. Genomic DNA extracted from each cell subset was distributed evenly over all wells of several immunoSEQ 96-well plates, and each plate served as one replicate. For sorted subsets, each replicate PCR was loaded with roughly 0.2 ug genomic DNA, equivalent to roughly 30,000 T cell genomes. Purified libraries were quantified with a Qubit 3.0 fluorometer, sized on a Bioanalyzer 2100, and re-quantified with the KAPA Library Quantification kit. Every immunoSEQ 96-well plate was sequenced on a dedicated single-read 150-cycle Illumina NextSeq 550 flow cell. Processing in the source paper ran as follows. The immunoSEQ output contained only junctional sequences without quality scores, so filtering could not match that applied to full-length reads. To assign V/J genes and CDR3, sequences were annotated against IMGT germline references using PyIR, a Python wrapper for IgBLAST v1.9. Any read was removed if the V/J assignment was weak (E-value above 1e-6), the CDR3 was missing, or the read contained stop codons, out-of-frame junctions, or ambiguous translated residues. V3J clonotypes were defined by identical inferred V gene, J gene, and CDR3 amino acid sequence. Percentage overlap between repertoires was calculated by dividing the number of shared unique clonotypes by the size of the smaller repertoire. Three approaches were used to assess repertoire richness: RTK rarefaction, the Chao1 estimator, and Recon v2.1 estimates of unobserved clonotypes. Generation probabilities for all TCRbeta clonotypes obtained by the gDNA method from a handful of donors were computed using OLGA. Held by TCRdb, this immuneACCESS table contains in-frame sequences only and omits some clones. Under half of the omission traces to an unresolved V gene where checked; the cause of the rest is unknown. That table gives V, J and clone size, and the DNA gave D and trimming. For this sample there are about 2,500,000 clones; approximately 90% appear just once. The ten largest clonotypes hold roughly 0.13% of the sample.

Healthy HIV-negative adults with no recently reported acute infections or vaccinations were included as donors. Only Caucasian adults living in Nashville, Tennessee, USA were represented among the donors. Magnetic negative selection was used to enrich CD4+ T cells, after which naive cells were positively selected on CD45RA and the negative fraction became the memory subset. After blood collection by leukapheresis, PBMCs were isolated using Ficoll-Histopaque density gradient centrifugation and then cryopreserved in the vapor phase of liquid nitrogen. Purity and quantity of every magnetically sorted T cell population were checked by analytical flow cytometry. Genomic DNA was isolated from every sorted fraction and measured by UV absorbance on a Nanodrop 2000c. CDR1 is given as ENHRY and CDR2 as SYGVKD, both from the germline V gene. The CDR3, from cysteine to phenylalanine, totals 14 residues. CDR3 DNA is the only sequence kept; it has 42 bases, read in frame from the first base.

This clone showed up just once. The antigen it recognizes is unknown. The germline gene is not matched at one end of the junction; a read error may be the cause. Material for sequencing was naive CD4+ T cells sorted from blood. The label giving this sample's cell subset or site can be read as: CD45RA+ positively selected. This chain joins TRBV10-3 to TRBJ1-1; D gene: possibly TRBD1, on 6 matching bases. The TCR was taken from a young man in good health. Read as DNA, the sequence is TGTGCCGTCAGCGACACAGGACAGATCACTGAAGCTTTCTTT. The translation is CAVSDTGQITEAFF.